A single sample gave rise to the 17 T cell receptor beta chains below, sequenced in a study of T cells in Graves' hyperthyroidism and ophthalmopathy. Researchers took RNA transcripts and amplified the TCR beta CDR3 regions from them. First-round RT-PCR targeting the TCR CDR3 was performed with the HTBI primer set. TCRdb reprocessed the multiplex PCR reads with MiXCR, giving one entry per CDR3 protein. The sample holds more than 500,000 distinct CDR3 sequences, around 16% seen once. Material for sequencing was blood. The receptor set was obtained from a woman between 25 and 40 years old with Graves' ophthalmopathy.

On this clonotype itself: Sequence at one end of the junction differs from germline and may be a read error. J is TRBJ2-4 and V is TRBV9, with 8 bases matching TRBD1. The germline V gene encodes CDR1 SGDLS and CDR2 YYNGEE. This CDR3 is 14 amino acids long. CDR3 DNA: TGTGCCAGCAGCCCGAGGACAGGGAAAACCATTCAGTACTTC. Translation gives CASSPRTGKTIQYF.

V and J are TRBV2 and TRBJ1-2; D perhaps matches TRBD1 (5 bases). CDR1 SNHLY and CDR2 FYNNEI come from the germline V gene. With 7 bases removed from V and 4 bases from J, the gap between germline ends came to 16 bases. This CDR3 contains 14 residues. CDR3 in DNA: TGTGCCAGCACCCGATCGACAGTTTTCTATGGCTACACCTTC. Amino acid sequence: CASTRSTVFYGYTF.

The table lists this clonotype with a few counts. This chain uses TRBV27 with TRBJ2-6, with D unclear. The V end lost 8 bases, the J end lost 0 bases, and 8 bases lay between the germline ends. The germline V gene encodes CDR1 MNHEY and CDR2 SMNVEV (reference sequence). The CDR3 runs 14 residues. The CDR3 DNA reads as TGTGCCAGCTTAGACCGCTCTGGGGCCAACGTCCTGACTTTC. This sequence encodes CASLDRSGANVLTF.

The chain combines TRBV7-2 with TRBJ2-1, with 8 positions matching TRBD2. The CDR3 covers 16 residues. After removal of 4 bases from V and 7 bases from J, the junction contained 12 bases not matched to a gene. Per germline, CDR1 SGHTA and CDR2 FQGNSA. Here the CDR3 reads CASSSPGDSGINEQFF. The DNA of the CDR3 is TGTGCCAGCAGCTCTCCCGGGGATAGCGGGATAAATGAGCAGTTCTTC.

This clonotype was detected many times. The rearrangement joins TRBV28 to TRBJ2-1; D is possibly TRBD2 (7 bases). The V end was cut by 3 bases, the J end by 8 bases, with 17 bases between. CDR3 length: 15 residues. Germline lookup yields CDR1 MDHEN and CDR2 SYDVKM. The CDR3 bases are TGTGCCAGCAGTTTGAGGCGGGGGCCCTGGGATGAGCAGTTCTTC. This translates into CASSLRRGPWDEQFF.

CDR3 residues: CASSQVHSLGEQYF. The CDR3 region has the DNA TGTGCCAGCAGCCAAGTTCACTCCCTCGGCGAGCAGTACTTC. This chain links TRBV14 with TRBJ2-7; D is unclear. Germline lookup yields CDR1 SGHDN and CDR2 FVKESK. This CDR3 is built from 14 residues. Trimming left V 1 base short and J 6 bases short, with 13 bases between.

This clonotype was picked up many times. This chain uses TRBV12-3 or TRBV12-4 with TRBJ2-7, with D possibly matching TRBD1 (5 bases). The CDR3 has 14 residues. Trimming cost V 5 bases and J 2 bases, with 13 bases left between them. The CDR3 protein is CASSAGHLTYEQYF. The CDR3 DNA is TGTGCCAGCAGTGCTGGACATCTGACCTACGAGCAGTACTTC.

Ten or more counts support this clonotype. The CDR3 reads CASSQNIAGDEQYF. CDR3 DNA sequence: TGTGCCAGCAGCCAGAATATCGCCGGCGACGAGCAGTACTTC. The V call is TRBV3-1, the J call TRBJ2-7; D unresolved. Per germline, CDR1 LGHDT and CDR2 YNNKEL (reference sequence). With 3 bases removed from V and 5 bases from J, the gap between germline ends came to 14 bases. This CDR3 contains 14 residues.

This sequence joins TRBV5-1 and TRBJ1-2; D might be TRBD1 (5 bases). CDR3 size: 22 residues. The germline CDR1 and CDR2 sequences are SGHRS and YFSETQ. With 0 bases removed from V and 2 bases from J, the gap between germline ends came to 32 bases. CDR3 in DNA: TGCGCCAGCAGCTTGGCCCCCGGGGGACCGTTGGGAGGGAGAGTTCACAACTATGGCTACACCTTC. Translated, it gives CASSLAPGGPLGGRVHNYGYTF.

Many counts were recorded for this clonotype. The CDR3 is CASSPQGLERETQYF. The CDR3 region has the DNA TGTGCCAGCAGCCCTCAGGGACTAGAACGGGAGACCCAGTACTTC. This chain links TRBV7-9 with TRBJ2-5; TRBD2 agrees at 8 bases. V lost 5 bases, J lost 5 bases, and 10 bases stayed unmatched. The CDR3 has 15 amino acids. The germline gives CDR1 SEHNR, CDR2 FQNEAQ (reference sequence).

The table lists this clonotype with many counts. This rearrangement joins TRBV5-5 to TRBJ2-5, with D possibly matching TRBD2 (5 bases). V lost 0 bases to trimming and J lost 4 bases, with 16 bases between them. The germline V gene encodes CDR1 SGHKS and CDR2 YYEKEE (reference sequence). The length of the CDR3 is 16 residues. The CDR3: CASSLGTEVVGETQYF. In nucleotides, the CDR3 is TGTGCCAGCAGCTTGGGGACGGAGGTCGTTGGAGAGACCCAGTACTTC.

There are many counts of this clonotype. Here the CDR3 reads CASSLRGTTEETQYF. The CDR3 nucleotides read TGTGCCAGCAGCTTACGGGGGACTACCGAAGAGACCCAGTACTTC. The chain joins TRBV7-2 to TRBJ2-5; 7 bases map to TRBD2. Trimming removed 2 bases from V and 3 bases from J; junction bases left unmatched: 6. There are 15 residues in the CDR3. The germline V gene encodes CDR1 SGHTA and CDR2 FQGNSA.

The chain couples TRBV2 to TRBJ2-1; 7 bases align to TRBD2. CDR3 length equals 16 residues. Losses at the gene ends were 9 bases for V and 0 bases for J; bases not matched to a gene: 11. CDR1 is SNHLY, CDR2 FYNNEI, per germline. CDR3 sequence (DNA): TGTGCCAGAGGCATGGGAGCGGGGCGCTCCTACAATGAGCAGTTCTTC. Translating gives CARGMGAGRSYNEQFF.

Comment on this clonotype: This may come from a read error, since a much larger clone is one base off. The V gene is TRBV28, the J gene TRBJ1-5; D gene uncertain. Germline-derived CDR1 and CDR2 are MDHEN and SYDVKM. Trimming took 6 bases from V and 5 from J, leaving 8 bases between them. The CDR3 totals 12 residues. CDR3: CASRVLDQPQHF. In DNA form, the CDR3 reads TGTGCCAGCAGAGTTTTAGATCAGCCCCAGCATTTT.

The chain has TRBV28 and TRBJ2-3; TRBD1 matches at 8 bases. The junction had 9 bases not matched to a gene; V was cut back by 6 bases and J by 4 bases. In germline, CDR1 is MDHEN, CDR2 SYDVKM. The CDR3 spans 15 residues. This CDR3 reads CASSLPQGASDTQYF. The CDR3, as DNA: TGTGCCAGCAGCCTCCCCCAGGGGGCGTCAGATACGCAGTATTTT.

This sequence joins TRBV9 and TRBJ1-5; possibly TRBD1 for D (6 bases). V lost 3 bases to trimming and J lost 7 bases, with 14 bases between them. Germline V gene lookup returns CDR1 SGDLS and CDR2 YYNGEE. This CDR3 region has 14 residues. Here the CDR3 reads CASSGGDMGQPQHF. CDR3 bases: TGTGCCAGCAGCGGGGGGGACATGGGGCAGCCCCAGCATTTT.

The chain recombines TRBV20-1 with TRBJ2-1; 7 bases agree with TRBD2. The CDR3 totals 16 residues. The trim removed 0 bases at V and 6 bases at J, leaving 11 bases unmatched. CDR1 is DFQATT and CDR2 is SNEGSKA in the germline V gene (reference sequence). The CDR3 loop reads CSARDLRDYPLNEQFF. The CDR3 DNA reads TGCAGTGCTAGAGACCTCCGGGACTACCCTCTCAATGAGCAGTTCTTC.